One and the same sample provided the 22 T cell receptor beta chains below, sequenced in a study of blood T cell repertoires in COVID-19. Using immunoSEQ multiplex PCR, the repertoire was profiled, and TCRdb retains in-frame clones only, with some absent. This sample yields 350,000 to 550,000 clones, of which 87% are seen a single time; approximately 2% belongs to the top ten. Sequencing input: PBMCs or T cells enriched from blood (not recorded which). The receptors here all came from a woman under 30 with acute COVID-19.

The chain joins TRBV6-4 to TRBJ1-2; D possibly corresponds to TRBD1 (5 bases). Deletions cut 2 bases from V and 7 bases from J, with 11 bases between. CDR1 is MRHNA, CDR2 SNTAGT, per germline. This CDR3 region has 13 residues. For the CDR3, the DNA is TGTGCCAGCAGTGACGGGGGGAGTTTTGGCTACACCTTC. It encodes CASSDGGSFGYTF.

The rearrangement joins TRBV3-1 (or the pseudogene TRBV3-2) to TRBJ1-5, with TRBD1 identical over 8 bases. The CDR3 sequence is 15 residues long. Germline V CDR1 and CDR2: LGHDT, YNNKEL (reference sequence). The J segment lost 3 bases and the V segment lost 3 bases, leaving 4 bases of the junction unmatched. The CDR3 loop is CASSHRGQVNQPQHF. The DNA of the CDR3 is TGTGCCAGCAGCCATAGGGGACAGGTCAATCAGCCCCAGCATTTT.

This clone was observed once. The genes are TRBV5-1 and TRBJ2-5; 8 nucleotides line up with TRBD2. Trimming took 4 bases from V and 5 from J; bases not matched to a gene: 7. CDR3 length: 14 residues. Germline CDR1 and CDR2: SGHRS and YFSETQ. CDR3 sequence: CASSNPSGQETQYF. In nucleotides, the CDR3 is TGCGCCAGCAGCAACCCTAGCGGGCAGGAGACCCAGTACTTC.

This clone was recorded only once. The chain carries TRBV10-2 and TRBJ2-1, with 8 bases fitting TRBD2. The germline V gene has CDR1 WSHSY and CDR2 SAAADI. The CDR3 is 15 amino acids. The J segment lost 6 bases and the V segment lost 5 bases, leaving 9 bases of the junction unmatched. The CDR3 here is CASSYYSGAGNEQFF. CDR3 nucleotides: TGCGCCAGCAGTTATTATAGCGGGGCTGGCAATGAGCAGTTCTTC.

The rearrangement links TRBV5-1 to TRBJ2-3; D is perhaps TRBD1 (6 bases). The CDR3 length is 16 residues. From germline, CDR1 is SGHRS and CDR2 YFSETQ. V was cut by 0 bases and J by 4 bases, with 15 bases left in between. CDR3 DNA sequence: TGCGCCAGCAGCTTGGTCAGGGGAGATATTCCAGATACGCAGTATTTT. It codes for CASSLVRGDIPDTQYF.

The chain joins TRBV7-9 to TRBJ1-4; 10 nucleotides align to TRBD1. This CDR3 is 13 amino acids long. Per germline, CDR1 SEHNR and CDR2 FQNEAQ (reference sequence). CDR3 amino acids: CADGTGVNEKLFF. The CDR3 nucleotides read TGTGCGGACGGGACAGGGGTTAATGAAAAACTGTTTTTT.

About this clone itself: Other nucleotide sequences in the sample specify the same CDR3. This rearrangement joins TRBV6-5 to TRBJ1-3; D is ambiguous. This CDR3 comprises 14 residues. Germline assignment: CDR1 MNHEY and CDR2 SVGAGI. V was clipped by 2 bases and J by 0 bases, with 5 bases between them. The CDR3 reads CASSYGRSGNTIYF. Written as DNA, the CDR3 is TGTGCCAGCAGTTACGGCCGCTCTGGAAACACCATATATTTT.

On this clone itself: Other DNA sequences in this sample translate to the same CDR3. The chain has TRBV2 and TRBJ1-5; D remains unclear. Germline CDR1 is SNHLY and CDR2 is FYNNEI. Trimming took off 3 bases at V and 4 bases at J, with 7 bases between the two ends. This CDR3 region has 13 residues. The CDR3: CASSESFNQPQHF. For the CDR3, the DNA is TGTGCCAGCAGTGAGTCCTTTAATCAGCCCCAGCATTTT.

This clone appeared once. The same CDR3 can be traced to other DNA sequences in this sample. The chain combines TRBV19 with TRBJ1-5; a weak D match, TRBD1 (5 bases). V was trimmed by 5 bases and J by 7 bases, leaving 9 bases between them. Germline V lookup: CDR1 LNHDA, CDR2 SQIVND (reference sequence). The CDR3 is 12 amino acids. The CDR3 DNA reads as TGTGCCAGTAGTCCCCGGGGGCAGCCCCAGCATTTT. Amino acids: CASSPRGQPQHF.

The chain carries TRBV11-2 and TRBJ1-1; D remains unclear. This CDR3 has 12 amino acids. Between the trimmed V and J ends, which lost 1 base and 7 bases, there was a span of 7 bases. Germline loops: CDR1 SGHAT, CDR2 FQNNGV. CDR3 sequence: CASSLGRFEAFF. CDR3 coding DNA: TGTGCCAGCAGCTTAGGTAGATTTGAAGCTTTCTTT.

The DNA of the CDR3 is TGTGCCAGCTCACGAGGGACAGTCCCTCGGGGTGAGCAGTTCTTC. Its protein is CASSRGTVPRGEQFF. This rearrangement joins TRBV18 to TRBJ2-1; TRBD1 agrees at 7 bases. Germline CDR1 reads KGHSH; CDR2 reads LQKENI. V shed 4 bases, J shed 9 bases, and the junction held 12 bases outside the gene matches. This CDR3 contains 15 residues.

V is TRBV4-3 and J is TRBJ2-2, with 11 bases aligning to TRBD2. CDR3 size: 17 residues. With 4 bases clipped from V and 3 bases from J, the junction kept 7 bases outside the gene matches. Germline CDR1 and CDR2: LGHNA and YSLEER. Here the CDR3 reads CASSPQLAGVDTGELFF. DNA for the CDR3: TGCGCCAGCAGCCCCCAACTAGCGGGGGTGGACACCGGGGAGCTGTTTTTT.

CDR3 amino acids: CASSLMEGNTEAFF. In nucleotides, the CDR3 is TGTGCCAGCAGCTTAATGGAGGGGAACACTGAAGCTTTCTTT. The chain couples TRBV7-8 to TRBJ1-1; D is undetermined. Germline V gene data show CDR1 as SGHVS and CDR2 as FQNEAQ. V shed 2 bases and J shed 1 base, with 8 bases lying between them. The CDR3 runs to 14 residues.

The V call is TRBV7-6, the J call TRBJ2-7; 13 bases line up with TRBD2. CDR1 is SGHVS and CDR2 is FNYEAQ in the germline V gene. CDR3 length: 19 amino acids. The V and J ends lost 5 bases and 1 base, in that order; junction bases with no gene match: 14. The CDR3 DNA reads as TGTGCCAGCAGCGCGCCGACTAGCGGGAGGAATGGTTTGTCCTACGAGCAGTACTTC. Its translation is CASSAPTSGRNGLSYEQYF.

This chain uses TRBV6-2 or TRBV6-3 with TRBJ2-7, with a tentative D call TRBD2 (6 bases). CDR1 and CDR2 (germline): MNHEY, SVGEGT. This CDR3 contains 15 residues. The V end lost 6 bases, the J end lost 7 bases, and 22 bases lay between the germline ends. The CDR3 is CASSLSWDLRWEQYF. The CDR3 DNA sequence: TGTGCCAGCAGCCTTTCGTGGGACTTGAGATGGGAGCAGTACTTC.

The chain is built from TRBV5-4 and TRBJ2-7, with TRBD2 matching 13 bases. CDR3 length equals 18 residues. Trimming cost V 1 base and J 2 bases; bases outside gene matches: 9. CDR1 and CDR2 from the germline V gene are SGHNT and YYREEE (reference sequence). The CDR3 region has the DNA TGTGCCAGCAGCTTGACGGGACTAGCGGGAAAGGGCCCCTACGAGCAGTACTTC. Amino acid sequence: CASSLTGLAGKGPYEQYF.

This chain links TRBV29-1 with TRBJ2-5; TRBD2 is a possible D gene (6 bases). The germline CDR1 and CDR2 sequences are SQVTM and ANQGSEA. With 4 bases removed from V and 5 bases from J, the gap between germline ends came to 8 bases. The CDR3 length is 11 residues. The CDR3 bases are TGCAGCGTTGGTCGGGAGGAGACCCAGTACTTC. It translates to CSVGREETQYF.

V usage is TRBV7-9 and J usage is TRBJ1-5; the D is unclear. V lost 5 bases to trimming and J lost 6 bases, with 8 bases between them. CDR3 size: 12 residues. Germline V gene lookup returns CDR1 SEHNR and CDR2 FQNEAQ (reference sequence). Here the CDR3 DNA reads TGTGCCAGCAGCCGGGAGAGTCAGCCCCAGCATTTT. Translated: CASSRESQPQHF.

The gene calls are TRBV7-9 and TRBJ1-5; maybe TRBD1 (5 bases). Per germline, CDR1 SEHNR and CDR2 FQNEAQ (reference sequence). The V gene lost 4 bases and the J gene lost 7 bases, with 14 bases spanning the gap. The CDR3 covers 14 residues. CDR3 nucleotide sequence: TGTGCCAGCAGCTCCTCAGGGTCGGTCCAGCCCCAGCATTTT. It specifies CASSSSGSVQPQHF.

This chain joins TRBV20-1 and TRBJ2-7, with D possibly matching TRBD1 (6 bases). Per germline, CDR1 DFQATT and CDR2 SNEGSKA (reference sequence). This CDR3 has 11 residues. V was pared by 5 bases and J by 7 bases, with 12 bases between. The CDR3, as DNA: TGCAGTGCTCAGGGGACGGGGGAGCAGTACTTC. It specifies CSAQGTGEQYF.

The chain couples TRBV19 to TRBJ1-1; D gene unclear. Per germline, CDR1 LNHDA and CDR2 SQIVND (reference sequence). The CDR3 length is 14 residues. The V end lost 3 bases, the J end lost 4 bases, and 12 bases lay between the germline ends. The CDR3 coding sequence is TGTGCCAGTAGTATGTTTTCGACTGGCACTGAAGCTTTCTTT. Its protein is CASSMFSTGTEAFF.

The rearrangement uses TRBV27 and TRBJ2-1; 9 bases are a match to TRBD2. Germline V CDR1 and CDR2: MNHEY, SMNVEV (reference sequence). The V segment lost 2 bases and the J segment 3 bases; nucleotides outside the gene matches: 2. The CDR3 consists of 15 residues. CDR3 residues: CASSLTSGYYNEQFF. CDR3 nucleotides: TGTGCCAGCAGTTTAACTAGCGGGTACTACAATGAGCAGTTCTTC.